This T cell receptor (beta chain) was identified in a study of CXCR3-negative and CXCR3-positive naive CD8 T cells. This CDR3 comprises 14 residues. Germline lookup yields CDR1 SEHNR and CDR2 FQNEAQ (reference sequence). CD45RO-CCR7+CD27+CD95- was the phenotype of naive CD8+ T cells. Broader study findings: Both naive subsets showed comparably high diversity, and memory CD8+ cells showed much lower diversity. Upon cryopreservation, CXCR3 expression partially decreased, and most assays used fresh PBMCs. Hydrophobicity of TRB CDR3s was greater in CXCR3-positive naive cells than in CXCR3-negative naive cells.

The method, 5' RACE with UMI labels, was used to prepare the TRB cDNA libraries. TCRdb processed the 5' RACE reads again and assigns one entry to each CDR3 protein, with no DNA. The sample table includes some 130,000 distinct CDR3 sequences. For this clonotype: Antigen unknown.

This sequence was found in a human donor in good health. Some clones in this sample may be carry-over from other donors' samples. The sequenced sample was naive CXCR3+ CD8+ T cells from blood. Subset specified: CD45RO-CCR7+CD27+CD95- naive CD8+ T cells expressing CXCR3 (TNR3+). This chain joins TRBV7-9 and TRBJ2-3. CDR3 protein: CASSLSGVTDTQYF.